This TCR beta chain was identified during a study of Ad26.COV2.S vaccination and SARS-CoV-2 variants (dated by TCRdb to the early 2020s). Study-wide context: Vaccine-arm donors came from COV1001, a multicentre, randomized, double-blind, placebo-controlled phase I-IIa trial of Ad26.COV2.S in healthy adults. Ad26.COV2.S was given intramuscularly at 5x10^10 or 1x10^11 viral particles, as a single shot or as two shots 56 days apart. Sequencing of the TCRbeta repertoire served to evaluate the specificity and breadth of SARS-CoV-2-reactive T cell receptors following Ad26.COV2.S vaccination. A total of roughly 30 samples were included in the TCR-sequenced set, comprising about 20 Ad26.COV2.S vaccine recipients, 5 placebo recipients and 8 SARS-CoV-2 convalescent individuals. Trial participants were randomized into five groups of five, in which low-dose or high-dose Ad26.COV2.S was given once or twice, or placebo was given on both occasions. Investigators did not know the trial group allocation while performing experiments and assessing outcomes.

Overall study results and their limits: Comparable non-spike TCR breadth was observed between vaccine and placebo recipients, consistent with only spike being contained in the vaccine. The authors noted that the TCR breadth and depth analyses may have underestimated total T cell responses. The study was not powered to compare responses between vaccine doses or regimens. After vaccination, spike-specific CD8+ and CD4+ T cell responses were reported to show substantial breadth. Compared with placebo recipients, Ad26.COV2.S recipients showed higher spike-specific TCR breadth (P = 0.0014).

The immunoSEQ Assay was the method used to sequence TCRbeta CDR3 regions. After extraction, genomic DNA underwent amplification by bias-controlled multiplex PCR, followed by high-throughput sequencing. On the study's bioinformatics: To quantify the absolute abundance of each unique TCRbeta CDR3 region, sequences were collapsed and filtered. T cell fraction was estimated by normalizing TCRbeta template counts to usable DNA, which was measured by amplifying reference genes present in all nucleated cells. Repertoire TCRs were annotated as SARS-CoV-2-specific when V gene, CDR3 amino acid sequence and J gene were exactly matched to a known reactive TCR set. The reference SARS-CoV-2 TCR set was obtained from MIRA and was filtered for enrichment in COVID-19-positive ImmuneCODE repertoires, whereby public or cross-reactive TCRs were removed. Based on the MIRA antigens, annotated TCRs were further analysed at the level of specific ORF or position within ORF. Breadth was defined as annotated unique rearrangements over total unique productive rearrangements; depth was the summed frequency of those rearrangements. TCR breadth was compared between groups using two-sided Wilcoxon rank-sum tests. The clones in this table, taken by TCRdb from immuneACCESS, are in-frame only. Not every clone is retained; where verified, under half of the shortfall comes from an unresolved V gene, and the cause of the rest is unknown. V and J calls and clone size follow that table, whereas D and trimming were derived from the DNA. This sample holds a few hundred thousand clones; over 75% were observed only once. The ten top clones hold 1.5% to 2% of the sample.

The sample's treatment or condition label is to be understood as: some 20 received Ad26.COV2.S at low or high dose, single or two shots; 5 received placebo; per-sample allocation not given. For vaccine and placebo recipients, repertoires were sequenced using samples collected on day 63 after the first injection. In Cohort 1b, 25 adults aged 18-55 years were enrolled at a single site in Boston, USA, between 29 July and 7 August 2020. Ad26.COV2.S was a replication-incompetent adenovirus type 26 vector expressing a prefusion-stabilized SARS-CoV-2 spike protein from the original Wuhan strain. Based on the germline V gene (reference sequence), the CDR1 and CDR2 sequences are MNHEY and SMNVEV. The germline V end is reduced by 6 bases and the J end by 3 bases; junction bases left unmatched: 18. Inclusive of the bounding cysteine and phenylalanine, the CDR3 is 18 residues long. The DNA shown is the 54-base CDR3, in frame from base 1.

A note on this clone: What antigen it recognizes has not been identified. No quality values exist for individual bases; no much larger clone is one base distant.

The receptor was isolated from a person between 18 and 60 years old who received the Ad26.COV2.S COVID-19 vaccine or a placebo. This specimen was peripheral blood, taken in a trial of Ad26.COV2.S vaccine versus placebo. Recombination linked TRBV27 to TRBJ2-7, with 9 central nucleotides matching TRBD1. The DNA reads as follows: TGTGCCAGCAGACCCGGGACAGGGTTCCACGGGGGAGTCTACGAGCAGTACTTC. The encoded protein is CASRPGTGFHGGVYEQYF.